This TCR beta chain was sequenced for a study of cytomegalovirus exposure and HLA in healthy donors. Study-level points and caveats: There were some V segments, including TRBV6-2 and TRBV6-3, excluded as indistinguishable.

On this clone itself: No antigen is known for it.

This CDR3 is 13 amino acids long. V shed 4 bases and J shed 2 bases, with 6 bases lying between them. Germline CDR1 and CDR2: SGHTA and FQGNSA. PCR amplification relied on 60 Vbeta primers (plus 13 Jbeta primers). Some clones are missing from TCRdb's copy, which holds only in-frame ones; the method was immunoSEQ multiplex PCR. The table shows under 150,000 clones, with approximately 83% occurring only once. This sequence originates from a woman younger than 30 in good health and CMV-seronegative. Sequenced material: PBMCs. The chain combines TRBV7-2 with TRBJ1-5; D gene uncertain. CDR3 sequence: CASSSQGNQPQHF. The DNA of the CDR3 is TGTGCCAGCAGCTCCCAGGGCAATCAGCCCCAGCATTTT.